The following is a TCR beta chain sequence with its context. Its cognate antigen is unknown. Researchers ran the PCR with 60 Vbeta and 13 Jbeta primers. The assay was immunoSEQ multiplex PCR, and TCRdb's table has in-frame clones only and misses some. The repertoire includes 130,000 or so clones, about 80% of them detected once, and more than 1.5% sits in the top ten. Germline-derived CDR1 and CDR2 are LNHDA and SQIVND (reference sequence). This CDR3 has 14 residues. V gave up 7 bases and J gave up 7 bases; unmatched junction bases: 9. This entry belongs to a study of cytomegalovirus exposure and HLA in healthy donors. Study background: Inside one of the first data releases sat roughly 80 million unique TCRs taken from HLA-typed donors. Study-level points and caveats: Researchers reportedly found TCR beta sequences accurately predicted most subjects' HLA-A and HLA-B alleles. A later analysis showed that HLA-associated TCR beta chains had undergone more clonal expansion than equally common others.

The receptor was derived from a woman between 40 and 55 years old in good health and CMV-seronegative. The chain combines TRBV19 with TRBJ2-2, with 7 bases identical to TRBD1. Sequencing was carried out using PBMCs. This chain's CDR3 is CASNQIQGYGELFF. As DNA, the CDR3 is TGTGCCAGTAATCAAATACAGGGGTACGGGGAGCTGTTTTTT.